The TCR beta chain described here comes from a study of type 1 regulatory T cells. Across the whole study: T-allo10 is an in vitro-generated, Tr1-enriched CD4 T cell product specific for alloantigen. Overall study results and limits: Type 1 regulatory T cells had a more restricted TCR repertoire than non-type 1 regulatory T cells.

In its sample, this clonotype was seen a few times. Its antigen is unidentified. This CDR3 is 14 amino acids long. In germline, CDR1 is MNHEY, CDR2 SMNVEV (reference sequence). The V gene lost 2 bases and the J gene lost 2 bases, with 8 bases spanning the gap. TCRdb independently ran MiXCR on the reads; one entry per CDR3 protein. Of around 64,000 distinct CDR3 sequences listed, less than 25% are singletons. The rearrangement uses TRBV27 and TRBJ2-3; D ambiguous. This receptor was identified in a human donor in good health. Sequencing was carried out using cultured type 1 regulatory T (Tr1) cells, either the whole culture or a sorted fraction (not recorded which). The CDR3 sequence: CASSLVGTTDTQYF. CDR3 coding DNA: TGTGCCAGCAGTTTAGTGGGCACCACAGATACGCAGTATTTT.